This entry is about one T cell receptor beta chain. This receptor's antigen is unknown. There are no base qualities to consult, and no much larger clone falls within one base. This sample is drawn from a study of blood T cell repertoires in COVID-19 (dated by TCRdb to 2020 to 2021). As for the study more broadly: Samples covering the acute and convalescent phases of COVID-19 were provided by collaborators in the United States, Italy and Spain. The prospective study material was composed of cDNA or gDNA derived from T cells, B-cell-depleted T cells, or PBMCs. Deeply sampled blood TCRbeta repertoires from subjects exposed to, actively infected with, or recovered from COVID-19 were included in the dataset. The repertoires were released in a freely available public database meant as a resource for research on the immune response to SARS-CoV-2. Samples came from the ongoing ImmuneRACE study (first 160 participants) plus 1,254 subjects from 6 global collaborators. The sample metadata nearly always contained a de-identified subject ID, COVID-19 status, age in years and sex. Where available, HLA class I and class II types were taken from metadata supplied by the sample provider and were not determined by assay-based typing.

Collaborating institutions collected whole blood in K2EDTA tubes following their own protocols. For TCRbeta analysis, collaborators shipped samples in one of three forms: frozen whole blood, isolated PBMCs, or DNA extracted from either of those sample types. For CDR1 and CDR2, the germline V gene lists KGHSH and LQKENI. From the cysteine up to the phenylalanine, the CDR3 has a length of 14 residues. Only CDR3 DNA is held: 42 bases, read in frame from base 1. V loses 3 bases, J loses 2 bases, and the germline ends lie 10 bases apart. TCRbeta CDR3 regions were amplified from genomic DNA by means of the immunoSEQ Assay, a bias-controlled multiplex PCR. The authors processed their data as follows. The number of nucleated cells in each sample was estimated from the amplification of reference gene primers within the assay. To quantify the absolute abundance of each unique TCRbeta CDR3 rearrangement, sequence reads were collapsed and filtered. For each sample, productive Simpson clonality was calculated as the square root of Simpson's diversity index across productive rearrangements. As stored in TCRdb, this immuneACCESS dataset retains in-frame rearrangements with V and J assigned. A fraction of the clones does not appear; measured against another copy, unresolved V genes explain less than half of the discrepancy, and the remainder lacks a known reason. From that table come the V and J calls and clone size; the DNA was used to work out D and trimming. Across this sample there are 80,000 or so clones, with about 80% seen only once. The top ten hold around 5% of the sample.

General study outcomes and caveats: The amount of clinical and demographic metadata varied by source and participant and was provided uncurated.

Material: peripheral blood. The clonotype originates from a woman in her 70s with acute or convalescent COVID-19. This chain joins TRBV18 to TRBJ1-2; the D segment could be TRBD1, given 6 matching bases. The DNA sequence is TGTGCCAGCTCACCCGAAGGACAGAACTATGGCTACACCTTC. It translates to CASSPEGQNYGYTF.